The 12 T cell receptor beta chains below come from one sample, sequenced in a study of T cell repertoires in cytomegalovirus infection. TCRdb redid the calling of the reads with MiXCR, one entry per CDR3 protein. The data contain hundreds of thousands of distinct CDR3 sequences, 20% to 25% of them singletons. Sequenced: CD8+ T cells from PBMCs. Every receptor here comes from a human donor in good health (CMV status not recorded). Some clones in this sample may be carry-over from other donors' samples.

The V call is TRBV6-6, the J call TRBJ2-7; TRBD1 matches at 10 bases. This CDR3 comprises 13 residues. After removal of 6 bases from V and 5 bases from J, the junction contained 4 bases not matched to a gene. CDR1 and CDR2 from the germline V gene are MNHNY and SVGAGI (reference sequence). The CDR3 protein is CASSDDRGHEQYV. Written as DNA, the CDR3 is TGTGCCAGCAGCGACGACAGGGGGCACGAGCAGTACGTC.

There are a few counts of this clonotype. CDR3 amino acids: CASSYPIRQGARLTEAFF. CDR3 sequence (DNA): TGTGCCAGCAGTTACCCTATTCGACAGGGGGCGCGGTTGACTGAAGCTTTCTTT. The chain carries TRBV6-6 and TRBJ1-1, with 10 bases lining up with TRBD1. Germline CDR1 is MNHNY and CDR2 is SVGAGI (reference sequence). The CDR3 runs to 18 residues. J gave up 5 bases and V 2 bases, and 14 bases lay outside the gene matches.

The chain recombines TRBV6-5 with TRBJ1-1; possibly TRBD1 for D (6 bases). V was cut by 10 bases and J by 3 bases, with 9 bases left in between. The CDR3 spans 11 residues. Germline V gene data show CDR1 as MNHEY and CDR2 as SVGAGI. CDR3 bases: TGTGCCACGGGGGGCCACACTGAAGCTTTCTTT. This sequence encodes CATGGHTEAFF.

In this sample, this clonotype turned up many times. The rearrangement uses TRBV28 and TRBJ2-2, with 10 bases aligning to TRBD2. The CDR3 consists of 16 residues. V was clipped by 6 bases and J by 1 base; unmatched bases: 5. Germline V gives CDR1 MDHEN, CDR2 SYDVKM. The CDR3 region has the DNA TGTGCCAGCAGCGCCCCTAGCGGGGGGAACACCGGGGAGCTGTTTTTT. This encodes CASSAPSGGNTGELFF. Full variable domain (outside the CDR3, taken from reference TRBV28 and TRBJ2-2): DVKVTQSSRYLVKRTGEKVFLECVQDMDHENMFWYRQDPGLGLRLIYFSYDVKMKEKGDIPEGYSVSREKKERFSLILESASTNQTSMYLCASSAPSGGNTGELFFGEGSRLTVL.

About this clonotype itself: This clone may be a read error of a much larger clone one base away. The rearrangement uses TRBV7-9 and TRBJ2-7; D unresolved. The V gene's germline CDR1 is SEHNR and CDR2 FQNEAQ (reference sequence). This CDR3 has 16 amino acids. This CDR3 reads CASSPLRTLSSYKQYF. The CDR3 DNA follows: TGTGCCAGCAGCCCTCTCCGGACCTTAAGCTCCTACAAGCAGTACTTC.

This clonotype was found a few times. V and J are TRBV28 and TRBJ2-1, with 10 bases identical to TRBD2. Germline CDR1 is MDHEN and CDR2 is SYDVKM. This CDR3 is 16 amino acids long. Trimming cost V 7 bases and J 2 bases; bases outside gene matches: 8. The CDR3 DNA reads as TGTGCCAGCACTCTCGGACTAGCGGTTCCCTACAATGAGCAGTTCTTC. Translation gives CASTLGLAVPYNEQFF.

The chain joins TRBV5-1 to TRBJ2-2; 8 positions agree with TRBD1. With V trimmed by 3 bases and J by 0 bases, 7 bases remained unmatched. CDR1 and CDR2 from the germline V gene are SGHRS and YFSETQ. This CDR3 spans 17 amino acids. The CDR3 spells CASSWDRPVTNTGELFF. CDR3 sequence (DNA): TGCGCCAGCAGCTGGGACAGGCCAGTAACGAACACCGGGGAGCTGTTTTTT.

The chain couples TRBV5-8 to TRBJ2-7, with D possibly TRBD1 on 5 matching bases. Germline CDR1 and CDR2: SGHTS and YDEGEE. Trimming removed 0 bases from V and 3 bases from J, with 13 bases in between. The CDR3 has 15 residues. The CDR3 loop is CASSLDNRQDYEQYF. The CDR3 nucleotides are TGTGCCAGCAGCTTGGATAACAGGCAGGACTACGAGCAGTACTTC.

This clonotype was picked up many times. The J gene is TRBJ2-3, the V gene TRBV7-9; no clear D gene. CDR3 length: 12 residues. Deletions cut 2 bases from V and 7 bases from J, with 7 bases between. Germline V gene lookup returns CDR1 SEHNR and CDR2 FQNEAQ (reference sequence). CDR3 sequence: CASSLQGNTQYF. The CDR3 DNA sequence: TGTGCCAGCAGCTTACAAGGAAATACGCAGTATTTT.

V gene TRBV5-6 combines with J gene TRBJ2-1; a possible D gene is TRBD2 (5 bases). Trimming shortened V by 0 bases and J by 7 bases, and 17 bases separated the two germline ends. The CDR3 is made up of 16 amino acids. Germline CDR1 SGHDT, CDR2 YYEEEE. The CDR3 is CASSLVAGGFKNEQFF. For the CDR3, the DNA is TGTGCCAGCAGCTTGGTGGCGGGTGGCTTCAAAAATGAGCAGTTCTTC.

The CDR3 spells CASSFRRASYEQYV. CDR3 nucleotides: TGTGCCAGCAGTTTTCGACGGGCCTCCTACGAGCAGTACGTC. This sequence joins TRBV28 and TRBJ2-7; D is ambiguous. The V and J ends lost 3 bases and 0 bases respectively, with 9 bases between them. Germline CDR1 MDHEN, CDR2 SYDVKM. This CDR3 spans 14 amino acids.

Many counts were recorded for this clonotype. This chain's CDR3 is CAISSDRRGYTF. The CDR3 DNA sequence: TGTGCCATCAGTTCGGACCGCCGGGGCTACACCTTC. The chain has TRBV10-3 and TRBJ1-2; D is undetermined. Germline loops: CDR1 ENHRY, CDR2 SYGVKD. V was clipped by 5 bases and J by 8 bases, with 12 bases between them. The CDR3 consists of 12 residues.